The 16 T cell receptor beta chains below all came from one sample that was sequenced in a study of T cell repertoires in cytomegalovirus infection. TCRdb used MiXCR to reprocess the reads, holding one entry per CDR3 protein. Counted here are approximately 550,000 distinct CDR3 sequences, about 15% occurring once; the ten biggest clones make up more than 20%. Material for sequencing was CD8+ T cells from PBMCs. Receptors originate from a human donor in good health (CMV status not recorded). Some clones in this sample may be carry-over from other donors' samples.

This chain links TRBV12-5 with TRBJ2-7; 8 positions agree with TRBD1. From germline, CDR1 is LGHNT and CDR2 FRNRAP. The V and J ends lost 0 bases and 3 bases, in that order; junction bases with no gene match: 13. This CDR3 spans 18 amino acids. CDR3 DNA sequence: TGTGCTAGTGGTTTGGTAATTAGACAGGGGACGGTAAGCTACGAGCAGTACTTC. Protein sequence: CASGLVIRQGTVSYEQYF.

With regard to this clonotype: The junction and the germline gene differ at one end; a read error may be behind it. The CDR3 is CASSPGPDNGQFF. In nucleotides, the CDR3 is TGTGCCAGCAGTCCCGGGCCTGACAATGGGCAGTTCTTC. The chain carries TRBV2 and TRBJ2-1; D ambiguous. The CDR3 loop spans 13 amino acids. Germline assignment: CDR1 SNHLY and CDR2 FYNNEI.

This clonotype was counted a few times. V usage is TRBV24-1 and J usage is TRBJ2-7, with D perhaps assigned TRBD1 or TRBD2 (5 bases each). CDR1 is KGHDR, CDR2 SFDVKD, per germline. Deletions cut 3 bases from V and 4 bases from J, with 18 bases between. This CDR3 has 16 residues. The CDR3 coding sequence is TGTGCCACCAGTGATACCCCTCCGGGGACCCGGTACGAGCAGTACTTC. Translating it yields CATSDTPPGTRYEQYF.

This clonotype came up many times. This chain links TRBV6-1 with TRBJ1-5; 8 positions agree with TRBD1. Losses at the gene ends were 3 bases for V and 4 bases for J; bases not matched to a gene: 5. Per germline, CDR1 MNHNS and CDR2 SASEGT. The CDR3 spans 15 residues. The CDR3 DNA follows: TGTGCCAGCAGTGACTCCGGGACAGGTAATCAGCCCCAGCATTTT. It yields the protein CASSDSGTGNQPQHF.

There are many counts of this clonotype. The V call is TRBV12-3 or TRBV12-4, the J call TRBJ1-4; D is perhaps TRBD1 (5 bases). The length of the CDR3 is 16 residues. Trimming shortened V by 5 bases and J by 0 bases, and 13 bases separated the two germline ends. DNA for the CDR3: TGTGCCAGCAGTACACAGGATGCCTCAACTAATGAAAAACTGTTTTTT. It is translated as CASSTQDASTNEKLFF.

The chain is built from TRBV28 and TRBJ1-5, with a weak D call TRBD1 (5 bases). The CDR3 is made up of 14 amino acids. Per germline, CDR1 MDHEN and CDR2 SYDVKM. Trimming took off 3 bases at V and 4 bases at J, with 10 bases between the two ends. The CDR3 sequence is CASSLTAPNQPQHF. The DNA of the CDR3 is TGTGCCAGCAGTTTGACAGCACCTAATCAGCCCCAGCATTTT. Filled out from reference TRBV28 and TRBJ1-5, the complete variable domain reads DVKVTQSSRYLVKRTGEKVFLECVQDMDHENMFWYRQDPGLGLRLIYFSYDVKMKEKGDIPEGYSVSREKKERFSLILESASTNQTSMYLCASSLTAPNQPQHFGDGTRLSIL.

The rearrangement joins TRBV29-1 to TRBJ2-6; the D is unclear. The CDR3 has 10 amino acids. CDR1 is SQVTM, CDR2 ANQGSEA, per germline. In DNA, the CDR3 is TGCGGGGCTGGGGCCAACGTCCTGACTTTC. Protein sequence: CGAGANVLTF.

This clonotype was detected many times. This chain uses TRBV7-9 with TRBJ2-1; a possible D gene is TRBD2 (6 bases). Germline CDR1 SEHNR, CDR2 FQNEAQ (reference sequence). Deletions cut 4 bases from V and 6 bases from J, with 25 bases between. The CDR3 loop spans 18 amino acids. CDR3 nucleotide sequence: TGTGCCAGCAGCTCTCCTCATATGGGGGGAACACCCGGCAATGAGCAGTTCTTC. Amino acid sequence: CASSSPHMGGTPGNEQFF.

This clonotype was observed at least ten times. CDR3 amino acids: CASSSSGGWAGALYNEQFF. CDR3 in DNA: TGTGCCAGCAGTTCTAGCGGGGGTTGGGCAGGGGCCCTTTACAATGAGCAGTTCTTC. The chain employs TRBV12-3 or TRBV12-4 and TRBJ2-1; 10 bases map to TRBD2. V trimming: 4 bases; J trimming: 4 bases; junction bases outside the gene matches: 16. The CDR3 has 19 residues.

Regarding this clonotype: With a much larger clone just one base away, this may be a read error. This chain connects TRBV7-9 to TRBJ2-3, with 8 bases identical to TRBD2. The germline V gene encodes CDR1 SEHNR and CDR2 FQNEAQ (reference sequence). The CDR3 consists of 18 residues. J was trimmed by 2 bases and V by 4 bases; bases with no gene match: 14. Here the CDR3 reads CASSSRRLAWKPTDTQYF. The CDR3 coding sequence is TGTGCCAGCAGCTCCAGACGACTAGCGTGGAAACCCACAGATACGCAGTATTTT.

This clonotype was observed at least ten times. The rearrangement uses TRBV6-5 and TRBJ2-7, with 9 bases lining up with TRBD2. Germline CDR1 reads MNHEY; CDR2 reads SVGAGI. The CDR3 totals 15 residues. V lost 6 bases and J lost 4; bases outside the gene matches: 10. CDR3 sequence (DNA): TGTGCCAGCAGAAACAGGGCCAGCGGGAGGTACGAGCAGTACTTC. The encoded protein is CASRNRASGRYEQYF.

The gene calls are TRBV14 and TRBJ2-1; 13 positions match TRBD2. Losses at the gene ends were 4 bases for V and 5 bases for J; bases not matched to a gene: 5. CDR1 is SGHDN, CDR2 FVKESK, per germline. This CDR3 has 16 amino acids. The CDR3 spells CASSLPGLAGNNEQFF. The CDR3 region has the DNA TGTGCCAGCAGCCTACCGGGACTAGCGGGGAACAATGAGCAGTTCTTC.

This clonotype was detected many times. V and J are TRBV7-2 and TRBJ1-1; D not resolved. The CDR3 runs to 13 residues. Per germline, CDR1 SGHTA and CDR2 FQGNSA. V dropped 1 base and J dropped 0 bases, with 3 bases sitting between them. CDR3 sequence (DNA): TGTGCCAGCAGCTTAGTTCTGAACACTGAAGCTTTCTTT. This codes for CASSLVLNTEAFF. The full variable domain, rest sourced from reference TRBV7-2 and TRBJ1-1, is GAGVSQSPSNKVTEKGKDVELRCDPISGHTALYWYRQSLGQGLEFLIYFQGNSAPDKSGLPSDRFSAERTGGSVSTLTIQRTQQEDSAVYLCASSLVLNTEAFFGQGTRLTVV.

This chain connects TRBV19 to TRBJ2-3; no clear D. The CDR3 sequence is 15 residues long. CDR1 and CDR2 (germline): LNHDA, SQIVND (reference sequence). The ends were cut back, 3 bases at V and 0 bases at J, with 10 bases in the middle. This chain's CDR3 is CASSIVGRSTDTQYF. CDR3 nucleotides: TGTGCCAGTAGTATTGTGGGAAGGAGCACAGATACGCAGTATTTT.

This clonotype was counted ten times or more. The chain couples TRBV7-6 to TRBJ2-7; D unclear. V was trimmed by 0 bases and J by 6 bases, leaving 9 bases between them. Per germline, CDR1 SGHVS and CDR2 FNYEAQ. The CDR3 is made up of 13 amino acids. The CDR3 reads CASSLAERTEQYF. Written as DNA, the CDR3 is TGTGCCAGCAGCTTAGCCGAACGTACCGAGCAGTACTTC.

As concerns this clonotype: The CDR3 does not close with the conserved phenylalanine or tryptophan, likely indicating a read error. The chain uses TRBV29-1 and TRBJ1-2, with D possibly TRBD1 on 6 matching bases. The CDR3 spans 11 residues. Between the trimmed V and J ends, which lost 6 bases and 10 bases, there was a span of 15 bases. The germline V gene encodes CDR1 SQVTM and CDR2 ANQGSEA. The CDR3: CSVTNRGPYTL. CDR3 nucleotides: TGCAGCGTGACTAACCGGGGGCCCTACACCTTA.